Below, 14 T cell receptor beta chains from the same sample are listed, as sequenced in a study of blood T cell repertoires in COVID-19. Clones were sequenced by immunoSEQ multiplex PCR, and TCRdb holds only the in-frame ones, with some missing. The table lists about 230,000 clones, approximately 90% of them singletons. Sequencing used PBMCs or T cells enriched from blood (not recorded which). The origin of the receptors is a young man who had recovered from COVID-19.

This chain links TRBV10-2 with TRBJ2-2; D unclear. Trimming pared 7 bases from V and 7 bases from J, leaving 16 bases between. CDR1 WSHSY and CDR2 SAAADI come from the germline V gene. This CDR3 region has 14 residues. DNA for the CDR3: TGCGCCAGCACCCTGAGTCAGGCTGGCGGGGAGCTGTTTTTT. This encodes CASTLSQAGGELFF.

The chain combines TRBV7-9 with TRBJ2-2; 10 bases fit TRBD2. There are 17 residues in the CDR3. The V gene end was trimmed by 3 bases and the J gene end by 7 bases; junction bases not matched to a gene: 11. CDR1 and CDR2 from the germline V gene are SEHNR and FQNEAQ (reference sequence). The CDR3: CASSFSRLAGPGGELFF. DNA of the CDR3: TGTGCCAGCAGCTTTTCGAGACTAGCGGGTCCCGGCGGGGAGCTGTTTTTT.

V and J are TRBV3-1 (or the pseudogene TRBV3-2) and TRBJ2-1; 7 bases match TRBD2. The germline V gene has CDR1 LGHDT and CDR2 YNNKEL (reference sequence). J lost 3 bases, V lost 5 bases, and 10 bases had no gene match. The CDR3 loop spans 16 amino acids. This CDR3 reads CASSFLTSRDYNEQFF. The DNA of the CDR3 is TGTGCCAGCAGCTTCCTGACTAGCCGAGACTACAATGAGCAGTTCTTC.

V is TRBV27 and J is TRBJ1-1, with D possibly TRBD1 on 5 matching bases. CDR3 length: 17 residues. Trimming stripped 5 bases from V and 1 base from J, with 20 bases between. Germline V gives CDR1 MNHEY, CDR2 SMNVEV (reference sequence). Here the CDR3 reads CASSPPSIRRGNTEAFF. For the CDR3, the DNA is TGTGCCAGCAGTCCCCCCTCGATCCGAAGGGGGAACACTGAAGCTTTCTTT.

This clone was detected once. J is TRBJ1-2 and V is TRBV6-5; TRBD1 aligns across 7 bases. V lost 7 bases, J lost 6 bases, and 8 bases stayed unmatched. The CDR3 has 13 amino acids. Germline loops: CDR1 MNHEY, CDR2 SVGAGI. The CDR3 protein is CASNTMTGNGYTF. The CDR3 nucleotides are TGTGCCAGCAACACCATGACAGGGAATGGCTACACCTTC.

The chain uses TRBV27 and TRBJ2-5, with TRBD2 matching over 8 bases. V gave up 10 bases and J gave up 5 bases; unmatched junction bases: 6. This CDR3 has 12 residues. Germline CDR1 reads MNHEY; CDR2 reads SMNVEV (reference sequence). The CDR3 bases are TGTGCCACCGGGAGGGCGATGGAGACCCAGTACTTC. It is translated as CATGRAMETQYF.

V gene TRBV29-1 combines with J gene TRBJ2-1, with D perhaps matching TRBD1 (5 bases). Germline V gene data show CDR1 as SQVTM and CDR2 as ANQGSEA. The length of the CDR3 is 11 residues. Trimming cost V 4 bases and J 6 bases, with 7 bases left between them. For the CDR3, the DNA is TGCAGCGTTGGACAGCCCAATGAGCAGTTCTTC. It yields the protein CSVGQPNEQFF.

The V gene is TRBV2, the J gene TRBJ1-4; weak D call: TRBD1 (5 bases). Trimming took 6 bases from V and 8 from J, leaving 13 bases between them. Germline lookup yields CDR1 SNHLY and CDR2 FYNNEI. The CDR3 extends over 13 amino acids. CDR3 coding DNA: TGTGCCAGCAGGGTCAGGGAGGGGGAAAAACTGTTTTTT. It specifies CASRVREGEKLFF.

This chain links TRBV7-3 with TRBJ2-3, with D uncertain. The CDR3 covers 13 residues. Trimming stripped 2 bases from V and 3 bases from J, with 6 bases between. CDR1 and CDR2 from the germline V gene are SGHTA and FQGTGA. The CDR3 DNA follows: TGTGCCAGCAGCTTACCCGGGACAGATACGCAGTATTTT. Residues: CASSLPGTDTQYF.

The chain carries TRBV6-6 and TRBJ1-2; 7 positions agree with TRBD1. Germline V lookup: CDR1 MNHNY, CDR2 SVGAGI (reference sequence). The CDR3 is made up of 13 amino acids. Germline trimming cut 6 bases from V and 6 bases from J; bases unmatched to any gene: 7. Here the CDR3 reads CASSLTGSDGYTF. For the CDR3, the DNA is TGTGCCAGCAGCCTGACAGGGTCGGATGGCTACACCTTC.

The J gene is TRBJ1-5, the V gene TRBV6-2 or TRBV6-3; D remains ambiguous. The CDR3 runs 11 residues. Trimming removed 5 bases from V and 9 bases from J, with 8 bases in between. The germline CDR1 and CDR2 sequences are MNHEY and SVGEGT. In DNA form, the CDR3 reads TGTGCCAGCAGTAACGGGGTGCCCCAGCATTTT. Translating it yields CASSNGVPQHF.

This chain connects TRBV13 to TRBJ1-6; a possible D gene is TRBD1 (6 bases). V lost 5 bases and J lost 5, with 10 bases in between. The CDR3 totals 14 residues. CDR1 and CDR2 (germline): PRHDT, FYEKMQ (reference sequence). CDR3 DNA: TGTGCCAGCAGCAAACGGACAGATAATTCACCCCTCCACTTT. Translating it yields CASSKRTDNSPLHF.

This clone was seen only a few times. CDR3 DNA sequence: TGCGCCAGCAGCGGGTCAACAGGCATGAGTTCACCCCTCCACTTT. Amino acid sequence: CASSGSTGMSSPLHF. The genes are TRBV5-1 and TRBJ1-6, with a possible D match to TRBD1 (5 bases). The CDR3 has 15 residues. V dropped 4 bases and J dropped 9 bases, with 17 bases sitting between them. Per the germline V gene, CDR1 is SGHRS and CDR2 is YFSETQ. Together with reference TRBV5-1 and TRBJ1-6, the CDR3 gives the full variable domain: KAGVTQTPRYLIKTRGQQVTLSCSPISGHRSVSWYQQTPGQGLQFLFEYFSETQRNKGNFPGRFSGRQFSNSRSEMNVSTLELGDSALYLCASSGSTGMSSPLHFGNGTRLTVT.

This clone appeared a single time. The genes are TRBV5-1 and TRBJ1-2, with D uncertain. This CDR3 has 13 residues. Trimming cost V 4 bases and J 7 bases, with 14 bases left between them. Germline V gene lookup returns CDR1 SGHRS and CDR2 YFSETQ. Written as DNA, the CDR3 is TGCGCCAGCAGCCCGACGGAGGATTCTGGCTACACCTTC. Translated: CASSPTEDSGYTF.